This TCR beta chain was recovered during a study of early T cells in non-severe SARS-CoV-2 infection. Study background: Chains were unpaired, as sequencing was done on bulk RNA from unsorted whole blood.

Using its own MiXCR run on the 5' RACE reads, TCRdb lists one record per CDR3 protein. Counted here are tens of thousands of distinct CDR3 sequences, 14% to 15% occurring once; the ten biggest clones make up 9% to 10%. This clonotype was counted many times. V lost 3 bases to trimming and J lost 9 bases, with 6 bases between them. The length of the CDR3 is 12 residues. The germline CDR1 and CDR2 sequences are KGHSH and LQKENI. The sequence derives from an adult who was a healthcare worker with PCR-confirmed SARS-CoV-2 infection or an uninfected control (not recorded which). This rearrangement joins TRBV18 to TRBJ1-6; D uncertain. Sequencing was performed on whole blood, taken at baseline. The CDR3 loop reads CASSPGGSPLHF. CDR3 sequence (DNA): TGTGCCAGCTCACCCGGTGGTTCACCCCTCCACTTT.